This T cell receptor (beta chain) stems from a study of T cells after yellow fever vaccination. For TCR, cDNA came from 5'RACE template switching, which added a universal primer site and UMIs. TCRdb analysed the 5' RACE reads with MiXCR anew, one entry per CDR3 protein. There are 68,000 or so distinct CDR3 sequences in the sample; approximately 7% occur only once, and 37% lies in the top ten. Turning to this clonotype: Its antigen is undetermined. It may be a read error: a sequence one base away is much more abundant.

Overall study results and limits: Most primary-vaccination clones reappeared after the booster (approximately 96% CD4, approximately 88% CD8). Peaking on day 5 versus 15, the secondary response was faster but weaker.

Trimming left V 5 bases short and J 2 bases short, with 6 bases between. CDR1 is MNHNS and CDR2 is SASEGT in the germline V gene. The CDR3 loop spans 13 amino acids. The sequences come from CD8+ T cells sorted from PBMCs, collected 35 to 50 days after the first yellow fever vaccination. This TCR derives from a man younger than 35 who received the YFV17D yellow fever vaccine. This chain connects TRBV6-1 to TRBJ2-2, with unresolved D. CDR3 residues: CASSQPNTGELFF. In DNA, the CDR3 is TGTGCCAGCAGTCAACCAAACACCGGGGAGCTGTTTTTT.